This entry describes one T cell receptor (beta chain). Produced via immunoSEQ multiplex PCR; TCRdb's table is partial and in-frame only. The table includes some 80,000 clones, around 88% detected once. The CDR3 covers 15 residues. From germline, CDR1 is ENHRY and CDR2 SYGVKD. Trimming at V came to 6 bases and at J to 2 bases, leaving 5 bases not matched to a gene. This record comes from a study of blood T cell repertoires in COVID-19. The source is a woman aged 80 or over with active or convalescent COVID-19. Sequencing input: peripheral blood. The V gene is TRBV10-3, the J gene TRBJ2-3, with TRBD2 matching over 10 bases. CDR3 bases: TGTGCCATCAGGGGGACTAGCGTTAACACAGATACGCAGTATTTT. Residues: CAIRGTSVNTDTQYF.